This TCR beta chain was profiled in a study of cytomegalovirus exposure and HLA in healthy donors. Whole-study findings and limits: DRB1 showed the most TCR associations and HLA-C the fewest in a later analysis, as rates varied by HLA locus.

A single count supports this clone. Its antigen is undetermined. The CDR3 is made up of 14 amino acids. J was trimmed by 0 bases and V by 6 bases; bases with no gene match: 4. Germline-derived CDR1 and CDR2 are SNHLY and FYNNEI. PCR used 60 Vbeta primers and 13 Jbeta primers. The data were produced by immunoSEQ multiplex PCR, yet TCRdb's version contains in-frame clones alone and is incomplete. The sample shows over 150,000 clones, 80% of them seen only once. Sequencing used PBMCs. The TCR sequence derives from a boy aged 10-17 years in good health and CMV-seronegative. The J gene is TRBJ1-1, the V gene TRBV2; 7 bases agree with TRBD1. Written as DNA, the CDR3 is TGTGCCAGCAGCGGGACAGTTTTGAACACTGAAGCTTTCTTT. Translated, it gives CASSGTVLNTEAFF.